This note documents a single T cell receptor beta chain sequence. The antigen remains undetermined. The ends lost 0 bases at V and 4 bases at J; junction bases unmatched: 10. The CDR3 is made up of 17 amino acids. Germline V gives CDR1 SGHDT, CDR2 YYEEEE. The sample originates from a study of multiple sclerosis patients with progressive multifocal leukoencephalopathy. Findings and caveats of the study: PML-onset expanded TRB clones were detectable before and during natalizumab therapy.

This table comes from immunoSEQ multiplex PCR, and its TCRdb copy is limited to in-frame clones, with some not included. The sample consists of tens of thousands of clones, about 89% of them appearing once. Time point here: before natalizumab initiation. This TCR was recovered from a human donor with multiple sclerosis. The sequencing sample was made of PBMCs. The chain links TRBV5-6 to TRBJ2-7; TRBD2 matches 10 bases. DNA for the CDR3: TGTGCCAGCAGCTTGGTCGGGGCTAGCGGGAGAACTTACGAGCAGTACTTC. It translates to CASSLVGASGRTYEQYF.